The 20 T cell receptor beta chains below come from one sample, sequenced in a study of blood T cell repertoires in COVID-19 (dated by TCRdb to between 2020 and 2021). Library creation used the immunoSEQ multiplex PCR assay. Here the immuneACCESS table is served through TCRdb, limited to in-frame sequences with V and J called. Missing clones are a known gap in these copies; in checked studies unresolved V genes cover under half, and the rest lacks a known reason. This sample gives about 260,000 clones in total; about 89% of them show up just once. The ten largest clones take up about 1.6% of the sample. Specimen: peripheral blood. These receptors were collected from a middle-aged woman who had recovered from COVID-19.

The chain carries TRBV7-2 and TRBJ1-2; 10 nucleotides match TRBD1. V lost 5 bases and J lost 7; bases outside the gene matches: 13. Germline values: CDR1 SGHTA, CDR2 FQGNSA. The length of the CDR3 is 16 residues. The CDR3 bases are TGTGCCAGCAGCCTCACTCCGGGACAGGGGTCCGGTGGCTACACCTTC. Translated: CASSLTPGQGSGGYTF.

J is TRBJ2-7 and V is TRBV6-2 or TRBV6-3, with 9 bases identical to TRBD1. Per germline, CDR1 MNHEY and CDR2 SVGEGT. There are 14 residues in the CDR3. V trimming: 6 bases; J trimming: 3 bases; junction bases outside the gene matches: 6. For the CDR3, the DNA is TGTGCCAGCAGCCGCACAGGGGGCATCTACGAGCAGTACTTC. Amino acids: CASSRTGGIYEQYF.

The gene calls are TRBV5-6 and TRBJ1-1; D is possibly TRBD1 (6 bases). Germline loops: CDR1 SGHDT, CDR2 YYEEEE. Trimming shortened V by 0 bases and J by 1 base, and 7 bases separated the two germline ends. This CDR3 contains 14 residues. The CDR3 DNA reads as TGTGCCAGCAGCTTGGGGACAGAGAACACTGAAGCTTTCTTT. Translating gives CASSLGTENTEAFF.

J is TRBJ1-1 and V is TRBV2; D uncertain. Per germline, CDR1 SNHLY and CDR2 FYNNEI. V lost 7 bases and J lost 1, with 16 bases in between. This CDR3 is built from 15 residues. As DNA, the CDR3 is TGTGCCAGCATCCCAGACTACGCACGGAACACTGAAGCTTTCTTT. Translation gives CASIPDYARNTEAFF.

J is TRBJ2-2 and V is TRBV11-2, with 7 positions matching TRBD2. The trim removed 1 base at V and 0 bases at J, leaving 5 bases unmatched. The CDR3 has 17 amino acids. CDR1 and CDR2 (germline): SGHAT, FQNNGV. The chain's CDR3 is CASSLVGRTANTGELFF. CDR3 in DNA: TGTGCCAGCAGCTTAGTCGGGAGGACGGCGAACACCGGGGAGCTGTTTTTT.

The genes are TRBV9 and TRBJ1-1; D is undetermined. This CDR3 comprises 15 residues. With 3 bases removed from V and 3 bases from J, the gap between germline ends came to 15 bases. From germline, CDR1 is SGDLS and CDR2 YYNGEE. The CDR3 DNA reads TGTGCCAGCAGCGCCCTTCTCCGAGGGTACACTGAAGCTTTCTTT. Its translation: CASSALLRGYTEAFF.

V gene TRBV9 combines with J gene TRBJ1-1, with D unresolved. The V end lost 0 bases, the J end lost 1 base, and 4 bases lay between the germline ends. From germline, CDR1 is SGDLS and CDR2 YYNGEE. This CDR3 is 13 amino acids long. CDR3 in amino acids: CASSVAQNTEAFF. CDR3 sequence (DNA): TGTGCCAGCAGCGTAGCCCAGAACACTGAAGCTTTCTTT. Complete variable domain (other parts from reference TRBV9 and TRBJ1-1): DSGVTQTPKHLITATGQRVTLRCSPRSGDLSVYWYQQSLDQGLQFLIQYYNGEERAKGNILERFSAQQFPDLHSELNLSSLELGDSALYFCASSVAQNTEAFFGQGTRLTVV.

The genes are TRBV28 and TRBJ2-5; TRBD1 matches 7 bases. Germline CDR1 MDHEN, CDR2 SYDVKM. CDR3 size: 14 residues. V was pared by 2 bases and J by 4 bases, with 4 bases of the junction left unmatched. The CDR3 DNA reads as TGTGCCAGCAGTTTAACCCCAGGGGGAGAGACCCAGTACTTC. Encoded protein: CASSLTPGGETQYF.

There are a few counts of this clone. This sequence joins TRBV7-9 and TRBJ2-7, with D possibly TRBD2 on 6 matching bases. The length of the CDR3 is 13 residues. Between the trimmed V and J ends, which lost 2 bases and 6 bases, there was a span of 11 bases. Germline V CDR1 and CDR2: SEHNR, FQNEAQ (reference sequence). The CDR3 reads CASSLRPGGEQYF. The CDR3 DNA reads as TGTGCCAGCAGCTTAAGACCCGGGGGCGAGCAGTACTTC.

This clone has a handful of counts. DNA for the CDR3: TGTGCCATCAGGTCCAGGGGGTATGCCGGGGAGCTGTTTTTT. Translation: CAIRSRGYAGELFF. The chain uses TRBV10-3 and TRBJ2-2, with 7 bases matching TRBD1. The CDR3 contains 14 residues. Germline CDR1 ENHRY, CDR2 SYGVKD. V was clipped by 6 bases and J by 6 bases; unmatched bases: 7.

This chain links TRBV3-1 (or the pseudogene TRBV3-2) with TRBJ2-5; TRBD1 aligns across 7 bases. The CDR3 has 12 amino acids. Germline V gene lookup returns CDR1 LGHDT and CDR2 YNNKEL (reference sequence). V shed 4 bases and J 10 bases; nucleotides not matched to a gene: 6. The CDR3 loop reads CASSPTGPGQYF. CDR3 coding DNA: TGTGCCAGCAGCCCGACAGGGCCGGGCCAGTACTTC.

V usage is TRBV27 and J usage is TRBJ2-1, with 7 bases fitting TRBD2. The germline V gene encodes CDR1 MNHEY and CDR2 SMNVEV (reference sequence). Trimming at V came to 6 bases and at J to 5 bases, leaving 10 bases not matched to a gene. CDR3 length: 15 amino acids. The CDR3 DNA sequence: TGTGCCAGCAGCTCGACTTGGGGGAGGGACAATGAGCAGTTCTTC. Its translation is CASSSTWGRDNEQFF.

V usage is TRBV6-1 and J usage is TRBJ2-3, with a tentative D call TRBD2 (5 bases). With 1 base removed from V and 6 bases from J, the gap between germline ends came to 17 bases. Per germline, CDR1 MNHNS and CDR2 SASEGT. There are 16 residues in the CDR3. CDR3 region: CASSEGTVAPRDTQYF. Here the CDR3 DNA reads TGTGCCAGCAGTGAAGGGACGGTAGCGCCTCGGGATACGCAGTATTTT.

The CDR3 sequence is CASSEVVDTEAFF. CDR3 DNA sequence: TGTGCCAGCAGTGAGGTAGTGGACACTGAAGCTTTCTTT. The V gene is TRBV6-4, the J gene TRBJ1-1; D not resolved. Trimming left V 3 bases short and J 3 bases short, with 8 bases between. This CDR3 is built from 13 residues. CDR1 and CDR2 from the germline V gene are MRHNA and SNTAGT.

A remark on this clone: The sample carries other DNA sequences with the same CDR3. The chain joins TRBV4-3 to TRBJ1-2; possibly TRBD1 for D (6 bases). Trimming stripped 4 bases from V and 2 bases from J, with 8 bases between. CDR1 LGHNA and CDR2 YSLEER come from the germline V gene. The CDR3 runs to 13 residues. The CDR3 sequence: CASSLTGNYGYTF. For the CDR3, the DNA is TGCGCCAGCAGCCTGACAGGAAACTATGGCTACACCTTC.

This clone appeared a few times. This chain links TRBV5-8 with TRBJ1-5; D unclear. V gave up 4 bases and J gave up 5 bases, with 10 bases separating them. The CDR3 sequence is 13 residues long. Germline CDR1 is SGHTS and CDR2 is YDEGEE. CDR3 residues: CASSPPGYQPQHF. CDR3 bases: TGTGCCAGCAGCCCCCCGGGGTATCAGCCCCAGCATTTT.

The V call is TRBV11-2, the J call TRBJ1-6; 9 nucleotides agree with TRBD1. V dropped 5 bases and J dropped 7; count of bases not matched to a gene: 6. The CDR3 spans 15 residues. CDR1 and CDR2 from the germline V gene are SGHAT and FQNNGV. The CDR3 is CASSIRDRENSPLHF. The DNA of the CDR3 is TGTGCCAGCAGCATCCGGGACAGGGAAAATTCACCCCTCCACTTT.

This rearrangement joins TRBV7-2 to TRBJ1-2; D might be TRBD1 (6 bases). Germline CDR1 reads SGHTA; CDR2 reads FQGNSA. V gave up 5 bases and J gave up 5 bases, with 18 bases separating them. CDR3 length equals 15 residues. The CDR3 nucleotides are TGTGCCAGCAGCCGGGGGGCAGGACTCGGGTATGGCTACACCTTC. Amino acids: CASSRGAGLGYGYTF.

This chain connects TRBV5-1 to TRBJ2-3; D unclear. Trimming left V 0 bases short and J 0 bases short, with 8 bases between. Per the germline V gene, CDR1 is SGHRS and CDR2 is YFSETQ. The CDR3 is 15 residues long. CDR3 region: CASSLGLVSTDTQYF. The DNA of the CDR3 is TGCGCCAGCAGCTTGGGCCTAGTGAGCACAGATACGCAGTATTTT.

V usage is TRBV29-1 and J usage is TRBJ2-6, with D unclear. Germline CDR1 is SQVTM and CDR2 is ANQGSEA. The germline V and J ends were trimmed by 6 bases and 1 base, with 4 bases remaining between them. This CDR3 is built from 12 residues. CDR3 in amino acids: CSVQSGANVLTF. CDR3 sequence (DNA): TGCAGCGTCCAGTCTGGGGCCAACGTCCTGACTTTC.